This TCR beta chain is drawn from a study of T cells in localized non-small cell lung cancer (dated by TCRdb to 2020 to 2021). Some background on the complete study: The study examined T cell repertoires in roughly 240 patients with early-stage NSCLC and compared tumors with uninvolved tumor-adjacent lungs. Of the NSCLC patients, 129 were male and some 97 were female, and the mean age was approximately 64 years. The cohort comprised approximately 240 treatment-naïve NSCLC patients with resected, localized lung tumors.

The junction shows trimming of 9 bases on V and 8 bases on J, plus 22 bases between the germline ends. Per the germline V gene, SNHLY is the CDR1 and FYNNEI is the CDR2. The CDR3 runs 14 amino acids, cysteine and phenylalanine included. The CDR3 DNA has 42 bases and is translated from base 1. The immunoSEQ Assay was used to sequence TCR beta CDR3 regions from DNA. The study's own analysis went as follows. T cell density was computed as TCR beta template counts normalized to usable DNA estimated by amplifying housekeeping genes. Using the preseqR package, richness was estimated by extrapolating to 120,000 templates for tissue samples and 400,000 templates for PBMC samples. Clonality was defined as one minus Pielou's evenness. Tissue-enriched TCRs were identified through differential abundance testing performed on productive amino-acid clonotypes, with a minimum total count of 5 and an alpha of 0.1. The Jaccard Index and the Morisita Overlap Index were used to measure repertoire overlap between compartments. GLIPH grouped TCR beta CDR3s together with public tetramer-defined viral CDR3s, and a viral motif had to include at least three viral sequences and show V-gene enrichment. Here the immuneACCESS table is served through TCRdb, limited to in-frame sequences with V and J called. Missing clones are a known gap in these copies; in checked studies unresolved V genes cover under half, and the rest lacks a known reason. V and J calls and clone size follow that table, whereas D and trimming were derived from the DNA. This sample comprises over 20,000 clones, approximately 84% of them detected only once. The ten largest clonotypes hold approximately 5% of the sample.

Concerning this clone: Its recognized antigen is unknown. Base qualities are not provided; no much larger clone lies one nucleotide away.

At diagnosis, tumor, uninvolved tumor-adjacent lung and peripheral blood were collected and then preserved as a mix of FFPE and fresh-frozen material. Blood samples were analyzed as peripheral blood mononuclear cells for TCR repertoire profiling. Study-wide conclusions, independent of this receptor: Because the study design was exploratory, TCR variables were selected using unadjusted p-values without false-discovery rate correction. Higher T cell density in blood was associated with longer overall survival, whereas higher clonality in adjacent lung was associated with shorter survival. Of the top 100 tumor clones, a median of roughly 53 were detected in paired uninvolved adjacent lung; under 35 were also among that lung's top 100. Uninvolved tumor-adjacent lung showed the highest T cell clonality, higher than tumor, which suggests more focused antigenic responses in the adjacent lung. Because multi-region sequencing of the tumors was not done, intratumor heterogeneity could not be ruled out.

The clonotype originates from a man aged 40-75 years with stage II lung adenocarcinoma. The sequences come from PBMCs, collected before any cancer treatment. The chain links TRBV2 with TRBJ1-2; the D region possibly corresponds to TRBD1 (5 bases align). The CDR3 region reads CASTYGGVGEGYTF. The bases read TGTGCCAGTACTTATGGGGGTGTCGGAGAGGGCTACACCTTC.